Below, one T cell receptor (beta chain) is given with its context. There are 14 residues in the CDR3. CDR1 and CDR2 (germline): SGHKS, YYEKEE (reference sequence). The junction had 9 bases not matched to a gene; V was cut back by 0 bases and J by 15 bases. This record comes from a study of blood T cell repertoires in COVID-19. The data were produced by immunoSEQ multiplex PCR, yet TCRdb's version contains in-frame clones alone and is incomplete. The sample shows about 170,000 clones, approximately 77% of them seen only once. The receptor's source is an elderly woman with active or convalescent COVID-19. J is TRBJ2-1 and V is TRBV5-5, with 10 bases fitting TRBD2. Sequenced: peripheral blood. The CDR3 bases are TGTGCCAGCAGCTTGGGAATCACTAGCGGGACATCGTTCTTC. Translation gives CASSLGITSGTSFF.